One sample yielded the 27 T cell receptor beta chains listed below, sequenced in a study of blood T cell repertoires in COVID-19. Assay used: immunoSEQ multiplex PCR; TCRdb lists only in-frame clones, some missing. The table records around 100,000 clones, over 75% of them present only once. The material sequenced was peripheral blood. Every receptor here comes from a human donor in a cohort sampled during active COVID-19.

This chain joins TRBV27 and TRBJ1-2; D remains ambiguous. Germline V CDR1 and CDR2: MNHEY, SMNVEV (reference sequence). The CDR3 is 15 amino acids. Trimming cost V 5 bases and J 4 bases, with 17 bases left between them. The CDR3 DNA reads TGTGCCAGCAGTCCCGGCCGGGGTGAGCCCTATGGCTACACCTTC. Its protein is CASSPGRGEPYGYTF.

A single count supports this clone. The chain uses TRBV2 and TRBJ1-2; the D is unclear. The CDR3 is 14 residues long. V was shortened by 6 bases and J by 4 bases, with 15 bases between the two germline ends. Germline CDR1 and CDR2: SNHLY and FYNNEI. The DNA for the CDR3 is TGTGCCAGCAGCCCCTCGGGAGGGAGCTATGGCTACACCTTC. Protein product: CASSPSGGSYGYTF.

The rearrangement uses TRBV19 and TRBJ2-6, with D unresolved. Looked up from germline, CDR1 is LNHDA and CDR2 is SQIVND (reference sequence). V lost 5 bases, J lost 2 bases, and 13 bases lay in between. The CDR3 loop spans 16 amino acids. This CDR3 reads CASSGDVLAGANVLTF. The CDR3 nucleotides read TGTGCCAGTAGTGGTGACGTCCTAGCTGGGGCCAACGTCCTGACTTTC.

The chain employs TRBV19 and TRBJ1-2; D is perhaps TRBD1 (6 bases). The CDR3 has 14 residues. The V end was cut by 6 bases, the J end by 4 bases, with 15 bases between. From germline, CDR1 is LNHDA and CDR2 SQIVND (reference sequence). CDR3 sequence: CASSPGQRGYGYTF. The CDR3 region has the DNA TGTGCCAGTAGCCCGGGACAAAGGGGCTATGGCTACACCTTC.

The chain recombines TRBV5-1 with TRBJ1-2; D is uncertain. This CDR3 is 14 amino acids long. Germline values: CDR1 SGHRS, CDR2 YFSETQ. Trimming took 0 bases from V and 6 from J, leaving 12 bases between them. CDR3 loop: CASSLVGRDDGYTF. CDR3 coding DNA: TGCGCCAGCAGCTTGGTGGGCAGAGATGATGGCTACACCTTC.

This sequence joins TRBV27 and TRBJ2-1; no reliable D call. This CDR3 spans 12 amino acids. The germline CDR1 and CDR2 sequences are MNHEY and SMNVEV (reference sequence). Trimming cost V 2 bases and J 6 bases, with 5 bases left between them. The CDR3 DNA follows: TGTGCCAGCAGTTTAGGCACCAATGAGCAGTTCTTC. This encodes CASSLGTNEQFF.

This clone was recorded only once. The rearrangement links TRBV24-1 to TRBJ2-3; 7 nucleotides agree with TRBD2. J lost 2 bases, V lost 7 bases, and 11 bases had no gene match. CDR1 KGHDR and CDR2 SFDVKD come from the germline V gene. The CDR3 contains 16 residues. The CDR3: CATSGEGVGPTDTQYF. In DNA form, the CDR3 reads TGTGCCACCAGCGGGGAGGGAGTTGGCCCCACAGATACGCAGTATTTT.

The CDR3 DNA reads TGTGCCAGCAGCTCAGGACTAGGGACAGATACGCAGTATTTT. Translated: CASSSGLGTDTQYF. The chain combines TRBV7-2 with TRBJ2-3, with 7 bases matching TRBD2. CDR1 and CDR2 (germline): SGHTA, FQGNSA. With 4 bases clipped from V and 3 bases from J, the junction kept 4 bases outside the gene matches. The CDR3 extends over 14 amino acids.

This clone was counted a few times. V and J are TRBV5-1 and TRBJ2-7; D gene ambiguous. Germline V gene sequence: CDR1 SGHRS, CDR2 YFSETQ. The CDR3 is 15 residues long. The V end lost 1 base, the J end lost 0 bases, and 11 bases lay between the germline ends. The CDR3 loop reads CASSLSGSSSYEQYF. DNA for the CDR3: TGCGCCAGCAGCTTGTCCGGGTCTTCCTCCTACGAGCAGTACTTC. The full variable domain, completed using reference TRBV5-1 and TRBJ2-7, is KAGVTQTPRYLIKTRGQQVTLSCSPISGHRSVSWYQQTPGQGLQFLFEYFSETQRNKGNFPGRFSGRQFSNSRSEMNVSTLELGDSALYLCASSLSGSSSYEQYFGPGTRLTVT.

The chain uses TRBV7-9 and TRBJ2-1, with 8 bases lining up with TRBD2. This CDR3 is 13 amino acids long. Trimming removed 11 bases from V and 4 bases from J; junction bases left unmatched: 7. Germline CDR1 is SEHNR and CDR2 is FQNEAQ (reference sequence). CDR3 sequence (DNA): TGTGCCGGAGTAGCGGGGTCGTACAATGAGCAGTTCTTC. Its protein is CAGVAGSYNEQFF. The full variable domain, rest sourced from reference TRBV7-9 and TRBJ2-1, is DTGVSQNPRHKITKRGQNVTFRCDPISEHNRLYWYRQTLGQGPEFLTYFQNEAQLEKSRLLSDRFSAERPKGSFSTLEIQRTEQGDSAMYLCAGVAGSYNEQFFGPGTRLTVL.

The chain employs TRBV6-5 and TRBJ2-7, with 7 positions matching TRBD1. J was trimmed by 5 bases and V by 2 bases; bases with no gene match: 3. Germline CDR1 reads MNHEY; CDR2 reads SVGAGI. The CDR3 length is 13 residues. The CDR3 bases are TGTGCCAGCAGTTACACAGGGGAAAACGAGCAGTACTTC. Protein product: CASSYTGENEQYF.

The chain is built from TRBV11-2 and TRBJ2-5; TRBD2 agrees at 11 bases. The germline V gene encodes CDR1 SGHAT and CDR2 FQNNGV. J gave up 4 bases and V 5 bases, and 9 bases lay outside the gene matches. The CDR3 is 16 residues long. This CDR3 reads CASSANSGGVGETQYF. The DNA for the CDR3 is TGTGCCAGCAGCGCCAATAGCGGGGGGGTGGGAGAGACCCAGTACTTC.

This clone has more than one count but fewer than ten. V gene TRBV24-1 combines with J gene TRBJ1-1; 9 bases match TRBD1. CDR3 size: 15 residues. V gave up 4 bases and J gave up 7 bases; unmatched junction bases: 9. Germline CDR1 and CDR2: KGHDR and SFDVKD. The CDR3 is CATSEGTGYGFEAFF. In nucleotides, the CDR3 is TGTGCCACCAGTGAGGGGACAGGGTACGGATTTGAAGCTTTCTTT.

CDR3: CASSQDGASTDTQYF. The CDR3 nucleotides are TGTGCCAGCAGCCAAGATGGGGCGAGCACAGATACGCAGTATTTT. V gene TRBV3-1 (or the pseudogene TRBV3-2) combines with J gene TRBJ2-3, with a weak D call TRBD1 (5 bases). Per germline, CDR1 LGHDT and CDR2 YNNKEL (reference sequence). The CDR3 contains 15 residues. V shed 0 bases and J shed 0 bases, with 7 bases lying between them.

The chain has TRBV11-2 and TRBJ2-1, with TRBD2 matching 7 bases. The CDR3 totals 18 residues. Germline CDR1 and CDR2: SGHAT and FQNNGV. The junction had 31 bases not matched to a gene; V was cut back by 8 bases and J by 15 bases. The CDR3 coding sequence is TGTGCCAGCTGCAAAGGGTTAAGGCGGCGGGAGTCGGAGCGGCAGTGGTTCTTC. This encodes CASCKGLRRRESERQWFF.

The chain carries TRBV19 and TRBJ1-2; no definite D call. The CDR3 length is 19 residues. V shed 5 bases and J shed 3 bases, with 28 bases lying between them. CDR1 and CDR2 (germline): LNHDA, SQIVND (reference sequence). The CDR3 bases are TGTGCCAGTAGTCCTCGAGGGCAGCTATTAAGAACCGATTACTATGGCTACACCTTC. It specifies CASSPRGQLLRTDYYGYTF.

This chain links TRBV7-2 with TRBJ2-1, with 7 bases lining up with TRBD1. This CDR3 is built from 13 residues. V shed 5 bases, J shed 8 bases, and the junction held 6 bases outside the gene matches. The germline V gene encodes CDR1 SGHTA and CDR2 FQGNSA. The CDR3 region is CASSATGNHEQFF. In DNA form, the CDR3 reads TGTGCCAGCAGCGCGACAGGGAACCATGAGCAGTTCTTC.

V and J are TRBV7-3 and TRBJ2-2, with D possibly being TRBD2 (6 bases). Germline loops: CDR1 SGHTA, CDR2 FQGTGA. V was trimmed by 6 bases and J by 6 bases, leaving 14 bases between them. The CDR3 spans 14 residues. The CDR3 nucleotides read TGTGCCAGCAGACCAACCCCGGGGGCCGGGGAGCTGTTTTTT. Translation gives CASRPTPGAGELFF.

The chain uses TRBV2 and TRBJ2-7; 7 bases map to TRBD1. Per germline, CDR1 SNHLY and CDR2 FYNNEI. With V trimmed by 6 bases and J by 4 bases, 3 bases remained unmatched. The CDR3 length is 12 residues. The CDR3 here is CASRKTGYEQYF. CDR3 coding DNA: TGTGCCAGCAGGAAGACAGGGTACGAGCAGTACTTC.

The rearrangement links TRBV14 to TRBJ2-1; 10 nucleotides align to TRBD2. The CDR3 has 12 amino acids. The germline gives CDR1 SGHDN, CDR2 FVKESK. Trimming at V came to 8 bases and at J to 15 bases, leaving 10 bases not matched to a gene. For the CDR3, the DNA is TGTGCCAGCGGTCTCAGCGGGAGGGATCTGTTCTTC. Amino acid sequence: CASGLSGRDLFF.

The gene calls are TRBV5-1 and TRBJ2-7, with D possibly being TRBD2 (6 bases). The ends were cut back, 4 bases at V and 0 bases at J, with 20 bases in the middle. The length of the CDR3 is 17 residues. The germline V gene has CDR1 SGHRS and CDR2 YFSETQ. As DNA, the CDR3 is TGCGCCAGCAGCCCGTCCCGGTGGGGGGTAAGCTCCTACGAGCAGTACTTC. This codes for CASSPSRWGVSSYEQYF.

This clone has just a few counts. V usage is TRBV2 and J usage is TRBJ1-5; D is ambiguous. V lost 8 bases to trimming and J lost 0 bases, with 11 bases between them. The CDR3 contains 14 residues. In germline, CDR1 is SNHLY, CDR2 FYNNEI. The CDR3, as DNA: TGTGCCAGCCGGACTTACCCTAGCAATCAGCCCCAGCATTTT. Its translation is CASRTYPSNQPQHF. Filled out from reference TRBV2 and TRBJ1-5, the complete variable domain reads EPEVTQTPSHQVTQMGQEVILRCVPISNHLYFYWYRQILGQKVEFLVSFYNNEISEKSEIFDDQFSVERPDGSNFTLKIRSTKLEDSAMYFCASRTYPSNQPQHFGDGTRLSIL.

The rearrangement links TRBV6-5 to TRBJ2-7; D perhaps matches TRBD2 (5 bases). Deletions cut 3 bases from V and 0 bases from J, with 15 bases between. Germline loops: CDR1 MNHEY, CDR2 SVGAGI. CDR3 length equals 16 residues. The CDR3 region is CASSYSGGRSSYEQYF. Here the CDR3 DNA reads TGTGCCAGCAGTTATTCTGGAGGCAGGAGCTCCTACGAGCAGTACTTC.

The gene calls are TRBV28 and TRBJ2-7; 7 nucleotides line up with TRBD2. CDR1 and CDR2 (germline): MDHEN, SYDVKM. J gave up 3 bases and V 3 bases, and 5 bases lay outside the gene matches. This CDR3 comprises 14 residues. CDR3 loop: CASSLGGSHYEQYF. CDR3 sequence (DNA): TGTGCCAGCAGTTTGGGCGGGAGCCACTACGAGCAGTACTTC.

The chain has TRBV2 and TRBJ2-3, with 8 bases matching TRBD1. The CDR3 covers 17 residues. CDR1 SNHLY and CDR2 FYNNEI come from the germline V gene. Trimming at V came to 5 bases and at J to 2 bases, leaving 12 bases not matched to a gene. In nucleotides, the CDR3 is TGTGCCAGCAGTTTTCCCGTTGGGGGACAGGACACAGATACGCAGTATTTT. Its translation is CASSFPVGGQDTDTQYF.

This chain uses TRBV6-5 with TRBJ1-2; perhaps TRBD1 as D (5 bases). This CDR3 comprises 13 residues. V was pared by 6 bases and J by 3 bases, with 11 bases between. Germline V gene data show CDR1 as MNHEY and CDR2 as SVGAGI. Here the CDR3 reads CASSLGGDYGYTF. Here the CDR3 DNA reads TGTGCCAGCAGCCTGGGGGGTGACTATGGCTACACCTTC.

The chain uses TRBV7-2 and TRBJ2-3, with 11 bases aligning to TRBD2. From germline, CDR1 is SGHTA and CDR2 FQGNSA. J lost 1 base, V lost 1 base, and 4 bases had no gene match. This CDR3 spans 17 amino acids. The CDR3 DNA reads TGTGCCAGCAGCTTAGAGGCTAGCGGGGGGCGCACAGATACGCAGTATTTT. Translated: CASSLEASGGRTDTQYF.